A selection of T cell receptor beta chains follows, all from one sample in a study of blood T cell repertoires in COVID-19. Here immunoSEQ multiplex PCR was the method, and the copy in TCRdb shows in-frame clones only, minus some. Among 100,000 or so clones listed, about nine tenths were seen once. Sequencing was carried out using peripheral blood. Receptor source: a man in his forties or fifties with acute or convalescent COVID-19. CDR3s include the opening cysteine and the closing phenylalanine or tryptophan. D genes are given only for firm matches. Size is stated for part of the rows, as once, few or many counts, or as a class when the clone is expanded.

V,D,J,size,CDR3,DNA
TRBV28,.,TRBJ1-5,.,CASRYQGPSNQPQHF,TGTGCCAGCAGGTATCAGGGGCCTAGCAATCAGCCCCAGCATTTT
TRBV12-5,TRBD1,TRBJ1-4,.,CASEWDREGSNEKLFF,TGTGCTAGTGAGTGGGACAGGGAGGGATCTAATGAAAAACTGTTTTTT
TRBV18,TRBD1,TRBJ2-1,.,CASSPGQGQHNEQFF,TGTGCCAGCTCACCGGGACAGGGTCAGCACAATGAGCAGTTCTTC
TRBV19,.,TRBJ1-5,.,CASSRRQDQPQHF,TGTGCCAGTAGTCGTCGACAAGATCAGCCCCAGCATTTT
TRBV7-9,.,TRBJ2-5,.,CASSLAGVRETQYF,TGTGCCAGCAGCTTAGCAGGGGTTAGGGAGACCCAGTACTTC
TRBV6-5,.,TRBJ1-5,few,CASSYSSHLPNQPQHF,TGTGCCAGCAGTTACTCCTCCCACCTACCCAATCAGCCCCAGCATTTT
TRBV4-2,TRBD2,TRBJ2-7,.,CASSRILAGGGSYEQYF,TGTGCCAGCAGCCGTATACTAGCGGGGGGTGGGTCCTACGAGCAGTACTTC
TRBV6-5,TRBD2,TRBJ2-1,once,CASTLAGGYEQFF,TGTGCCAGCACTCTAGCGGGGGGGTATGAGCAGTTCTTC
TRBV5-5,TRBD1,TRBJ1-5,.,CASSLGSAGGSQPQHF,TGTGCCAGCAGCTTAGGTAGTGCAGGGGGGAGTCAGCCCCAGCATTTT
TRBV18,.,TRBJ1-1,.,CASSPDWTENTEAFF,TGTGCCAGCTCACCGGACTGGACCGAGAACACTGAAGCTTTCTTT
TRBV6-1,TRBD1,TRBJ1-5,.,CASRAEGAGNQPQHF,TGTGCCAGCAGAGCCGAGGGGGCAGGCAATCAGCCCCAGCATTTT
TRBV29-1,.,TRBJ1-1,.,CSVEEATGDTEAFF,TGCAGCGTCGAAGAGGCAACGGGGGACACTGAAGCTTTCTTT
TRBV7-2,TRBD1,TRBJ1-2,.,CASSLGTGGDNYGYTF,TGTGCCAGCAGCTTAGGAACAGGGGGCGACAACTATGGCTACACCTTC
TRBV4-3,.,TRBJ2-2,.,CASSPPSGSGELFF,TGCGCCAGCAGCCCGCCCAGCGGTTCCGGGGAGCTGTTTTTT
TRBV7-2,.,TRBJ1-5,.,CASSPSSSNQPQHF,TGTGCCAGCAGCCCGTCGAGTAGCAATCAGCCCCAGCATTTT
TRBV19,.,TRBJ1-2,once,CASSIWAGNLNYGYTF,TGTGCCAGTAGTATTTGGGCAGGGAACCTTAACTATGGCTACACCTTC
TRBV6-4,TRBD1,TRBJ2-2,.,CASSPQGAVGELFF,TGTGCCAGCAGCCCCCAGGGGGCCGTCGGGGAGCTGTTTTTT
TRBV18,.,TRBJ2-7,.,CASSPWRGTYEQYF,TGTGCCAGCTCACCATGGCGGGGAACCTACGAGCAGTACTTC
TRBV6-5,.,TRBJ2-7,.,CASSRARGYEQYF,TGTGCCAGCAGTCGGGCCAGGGGTTACGAGCAGTACTTC
TRBV3-1/TRBV3-2,TRBD2,TRBJ2-3,.,CASSLPGLAGGTDTQYF,TGTGCCAGCAGCCTTCCGGGACTAGCGGGGGGCACAGATACGCAGTATTTT
TRBV4-1,.,TRBJ2-7,.,CASSQDPNSYEQYF,TGCGCCAGCAGCCAAGATCCAAACTCCTACGAGCAGTACTTC
TRBV2,.,TRBJ1-6,.,CASSGHTYNSPLHF,TGTGCCAGCAGTGGGCACACCTATAATTCACCCCTCCACTTT
TRBV7-2,TRBD1,TRBJ1-2,.,CASSIRQGARGYTF,TGTGCCAGCAGCATCCGACAGGGGGCTCGTGGCTACACCTTC
TRBV27,.,TRBJ2-7,.,CASSLSRRNEQYF,TGTGCCAGCAGTTTATCCCGAAGAAACGAGCAATACTTC
TRBV5-1,TRBD2,TRBJ2-2,once,CASSLRGTSGANTGELFF,TGCGCCAGCAGCTTAAGAGGGACTAGCGGGGCGAACACCGGGGAGCTGTTTTTT
TRBV15,TRBD1,TRBJ1-2,.,CATSNRGPYGYTF,TGTGCCACCAGCAACAGGGGGCCCTATGGCTACACCTTC
TRBV5-1,TRBD1,TRBJ1-1,once,CASSSRQGGSEAFF,TGCGCCAGCAGCTCCAGACAGGGGGGCTCTGAAGCTTTCTTT
TRBV28,TRBD1,TRBJ1-1,.,CASSLTGLRAFF,TGTGCCAGCAGCCTGACAGGGTTGCGTGCTTTCTTT
TRBV3-1/TRBV3-2,TRBD1,TRBJ1-2,.,CASSQDYRGYGYTF,TGTGCCAGCAGCCAAGACTACAGGGGCTATGGCTACACCTTC
TRBV14,.,TRBJ1-1,.,CASSQDRGGSTEAFF,TGTGCCAGCAGCCAAGATAGGGGGGGGAGCACTGAAGCTTTCTTT
TRBV19,.,TRBJ2-3,.,CASIPTGSTDTQYF,TGTGCCAGTATCCCCACAGGGAGCACAGATACGCAGTATTTT
TRBV5-4,TRBD1,TRBJ2-7,.,CASSKGQGAYEQYF,TGTGCCAGCAGCAAGGGACAGGGGGCCTACGAGCAGTACTTC
TRBV4-1,.,TRBJ1-1,.,CASSQGVSGGSTEAFF,TGCGCCAGCAGCCAAGGGGTGTCCGGCGGTAGCACTGAAGCTTTCTTT
TRBV19,.,TRBJ2-1,.,CASSITGPNEQFF,TGTGCCAGTAGTATAACAGGCCCCAATGAGCAGTTCTTC
TRBV10-2,TRBD1,TRBJ1-6,.,CASRKPTGSDSPLHF,TGCGCCAGCAGGAAGCCGACAGGGTCCGATTCACCCCTCCACTTT
TRBV24-1,TRBD1,TRBJ2-5,.,CATSDSKSTGGRETQYF,TGTGCCACCAGTGATTCAAAATCGACAGGGGGCAGGGAGACCCAGTACTTC
TRBV15,TRBD1,TRBJ1-2,.,CATSRVVGSGGGGYTF,TGTGCCACCAGCAGAGTAGTCGGGTCAGGGGGCGGTGGCTACACCTTC
TRBV19,.,TRBJ1-1,.,CASSIAEAEAFF,TGTGCCAGTAGTATAGCTGAGGCTGAAGCTTTCTTT
TRBV6-6,TRBD1,TRBJ1-5,.,CASSLRQGGTQPQHF,TGTGCCAGCAGTTTGCGACAGGGGGGGACTCAGCCCCAGCATTTT
TRBV4-1,.,TRBJ1-2,.,CASSQDPLQGINYGYTF,TGCGCCAGCAGCCAAGATCCCCTCCAGGGGATTAACTATGGCTACACCTTC
TRBV28,.,TRBJ2-7,.,CASSPKYEQYF,TGTGCCAGCAGCCCAAAATACGAGCAGTACTTC
TRBV29-1,.,TRBJ2-7,.,CSAGQGGREQYF,TGCAGCGCCGGGCAGGGGGGCCGCGAGCAGTACTTC
TRBV12-3/TRBV12-4,.,TRBJ1-1,.,CASSSDTDTEAFF,TGTGCCAGCAGTTCCGACACGGACACTGAAGCTTTCTTT
TRBV6-1,TRBD2,TRBJ2-4,once,CASSVAISGGSKNIQYF,TGTGCCAGCAGTGTCGCGATTAGCGGGGGTTCCAAAAACATTCAGTACTTC
TRBV6-5,.,TRBJ1-2,.,CASSYGGDYGYTF,TGTGCCAGCAGTTACGGAGGCGACTATGGCTACACCTTC
TRBV10-3,TRBD2,TRBJ2-5,.,CAISESVTSRKETQYF,TGTGCCATCAGTGAGTCTGTGACTAGCAGAAAAGAGACCCAGTACTTC
TRBV6-8,.,TRBJ1-6,.,CASSTGANSPLHF,TGTGCCAGCAGTACAGGAGCTAATTCACCCCTCCACTTT
TRBV11-1,.,TRBJ2-7,.,CASSIQVGGYEQYF,TGTGCCAGCAGCATCCAAGTAGGGGGCTACGAGCAGTACTTC
TRBV19,.,TRBJ1-5,.,CASSTSVSNQPQHF,TGTGCCAGTAGTACGTCGGTATCAAATCAGCCCCAGCATTTT
TRBV3-1/TRBV3-2,TRBD1,TRBJ1-2,few,CASSQDRGLTF,TGTGCCAGCAGCCAAGACAGGGGGCTTACCTTC
TRBV27,.,TRBJ1-1,.,CASHQNTEAFF,TGTGCCAGTCATCAGAACACTGAAGCTTTCTTT